This TCR beta chain comes out of a study of cytomegalovirus exposure and HLA in healthy donors. Study-level points and caveats: As was reported, the classifier diagnosed cytomegalovirus status with high specificity and sensitivity. That first-cohort TCR clusters tended to co-occur in the 90 to 150 validation repertoires was found in a later analysis.

The V and J ends lost 3 bases and 1 base, in that order; junction bases with no gene match: 0. CDR3 size: 14 residues. Germline CDR1 and CDR2: LGHNA and YNFKEQ. Method: immunoSEQ multiplex PCR; TCRdb's copy keeps in-frame clones and lacks some. The sample has about 63,000 clones, more than 80% seen once. With regard to this clone: Its antigen is not known. Different DNA sequences within this sample yield the same CDR3.

The receptor was isolated from a woman under 30 in good health and CMV-seronegative. The sequenced sample was PBMCs. V and J are TRBV4-2 and TRBJ2-3; 8 nucleotides line up with TRBD1. The CDR3 is CASSQDRGTDTQYF. The CDR3 DNA reads as TGTGCCAGCAGCCAGGACAGGGGCACAGATACGCAGTATTTT.